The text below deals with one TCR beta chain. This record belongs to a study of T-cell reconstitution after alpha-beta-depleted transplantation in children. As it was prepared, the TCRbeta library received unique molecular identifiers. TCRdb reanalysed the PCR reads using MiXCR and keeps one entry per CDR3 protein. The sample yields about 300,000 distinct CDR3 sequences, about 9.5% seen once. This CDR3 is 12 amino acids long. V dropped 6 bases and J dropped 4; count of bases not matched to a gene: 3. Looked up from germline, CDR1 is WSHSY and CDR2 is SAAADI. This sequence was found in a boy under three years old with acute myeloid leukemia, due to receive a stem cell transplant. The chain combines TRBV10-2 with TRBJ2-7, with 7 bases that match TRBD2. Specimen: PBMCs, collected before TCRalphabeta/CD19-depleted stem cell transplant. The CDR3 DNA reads TGCGCCAGCAGGGAGGGAGGGTACGAGCAGTACTTC. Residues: CASREGGYEQYF.